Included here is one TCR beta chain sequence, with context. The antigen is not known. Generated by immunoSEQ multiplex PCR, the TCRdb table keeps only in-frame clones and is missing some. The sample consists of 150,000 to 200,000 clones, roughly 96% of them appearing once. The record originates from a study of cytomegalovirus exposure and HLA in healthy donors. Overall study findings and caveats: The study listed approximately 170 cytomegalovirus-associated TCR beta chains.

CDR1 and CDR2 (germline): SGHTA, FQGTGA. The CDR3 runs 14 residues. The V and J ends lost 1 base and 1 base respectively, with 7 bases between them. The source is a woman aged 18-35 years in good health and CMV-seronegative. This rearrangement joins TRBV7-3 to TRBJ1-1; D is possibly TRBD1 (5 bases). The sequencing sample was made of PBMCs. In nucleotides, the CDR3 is TGTGCCAGCAGCTTAATGGGGCAGAACACTGAAGCTTTCTTT. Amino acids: CASSLMGQNTEAFF.